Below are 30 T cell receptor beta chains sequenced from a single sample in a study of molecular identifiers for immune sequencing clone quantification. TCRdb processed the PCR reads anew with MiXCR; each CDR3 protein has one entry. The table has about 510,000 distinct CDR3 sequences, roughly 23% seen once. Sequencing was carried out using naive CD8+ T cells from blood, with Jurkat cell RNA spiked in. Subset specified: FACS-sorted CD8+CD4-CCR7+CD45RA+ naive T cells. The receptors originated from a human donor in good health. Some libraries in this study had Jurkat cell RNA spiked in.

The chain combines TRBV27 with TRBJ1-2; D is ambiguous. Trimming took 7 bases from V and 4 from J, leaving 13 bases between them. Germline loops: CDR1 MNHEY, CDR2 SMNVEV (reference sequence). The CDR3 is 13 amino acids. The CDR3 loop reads CASKAGVPYGYTF. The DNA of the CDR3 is TGTGCCAGCAAGGCGGGCGTACCCTATGGCTACACCTTC.

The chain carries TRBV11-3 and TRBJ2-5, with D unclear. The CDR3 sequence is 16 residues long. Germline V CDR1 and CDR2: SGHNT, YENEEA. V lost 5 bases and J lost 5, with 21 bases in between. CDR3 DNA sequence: TGTGCCAGCAGCCCAGCAGAAGGCCGGGTGGTTGAGACCCAGTACTTC. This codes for CASSPAEGRVVETQYF.

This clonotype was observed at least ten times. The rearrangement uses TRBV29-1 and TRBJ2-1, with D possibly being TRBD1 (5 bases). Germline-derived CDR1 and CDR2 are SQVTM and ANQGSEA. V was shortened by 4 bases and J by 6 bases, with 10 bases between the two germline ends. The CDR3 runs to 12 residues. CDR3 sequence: CSVGRAVNEQFF. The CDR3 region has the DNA TGCAGCGTTGGCAGGGCGGTCAATGAGCAGTTCTTC.

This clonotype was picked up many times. CDR3 DNA sequence: TGTGCCAGCAGTTTATTCCTCGGAGCTTCTGGAAACACCATATATTTT. It is translated as CASSLFLGASGNTIYF. The chain couples TRBV12-3 or TRBV12-4 to TRBJ1-3; D not certain. CDR3 length: 16 residues. Trimming left V 2 bases short and J 1 base short, with 12 bases between.

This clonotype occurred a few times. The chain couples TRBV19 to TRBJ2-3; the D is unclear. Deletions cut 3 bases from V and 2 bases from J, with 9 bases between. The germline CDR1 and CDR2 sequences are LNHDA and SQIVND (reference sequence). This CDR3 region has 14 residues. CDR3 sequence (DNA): TGTGCCAGTAGTATCGGCAGCCCCACAGATACGCAGTATTTT. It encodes CASSIGSPTDTQYF.

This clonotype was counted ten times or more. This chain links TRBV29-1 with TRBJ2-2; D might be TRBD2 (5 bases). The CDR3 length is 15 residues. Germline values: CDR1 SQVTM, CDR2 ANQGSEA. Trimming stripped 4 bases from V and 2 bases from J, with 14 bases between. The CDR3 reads CSVGGGLINTGELFF. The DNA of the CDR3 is TGCAGCGTTGGAGGAGGCCTAATCAACACCGGGGAGCTGTTTTTT.

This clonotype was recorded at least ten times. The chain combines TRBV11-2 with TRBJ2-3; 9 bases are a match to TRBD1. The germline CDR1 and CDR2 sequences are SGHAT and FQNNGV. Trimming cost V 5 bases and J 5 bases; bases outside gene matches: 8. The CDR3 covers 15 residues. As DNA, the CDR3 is TGTGCCAGCAGCCTGGCGGGACAGGGCGGAGATACGCAGTATTTT. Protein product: CASSLAGQGGDTQYF.

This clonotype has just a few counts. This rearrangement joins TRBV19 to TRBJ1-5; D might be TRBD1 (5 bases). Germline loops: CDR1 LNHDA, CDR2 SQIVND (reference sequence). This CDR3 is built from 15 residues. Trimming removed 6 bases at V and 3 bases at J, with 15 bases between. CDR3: CASSREEWDNQPQHF. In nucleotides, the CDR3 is TGTGCCAGTAGCAGGGAAGAGTGGGACAATCAGCCCCAGCATTTT.

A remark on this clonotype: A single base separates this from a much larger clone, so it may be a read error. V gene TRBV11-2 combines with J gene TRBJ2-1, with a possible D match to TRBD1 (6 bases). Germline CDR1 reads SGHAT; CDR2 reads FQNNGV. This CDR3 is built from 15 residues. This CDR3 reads CASSLGDTSYNEQSF. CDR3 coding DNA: TGTGCCAGCAGCTTAGGGGACACATCCTACAATGAGCAGTCCTTC. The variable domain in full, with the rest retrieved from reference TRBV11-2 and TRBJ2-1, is EAGVAQSPRYKIIEKRQSVAFWCNPISGHATLYWYQQILGQGPKLLIQFQNNGVVDDSQLPKDRFSAERLKGVDSTLKIQPAKLEDSAVYLCASSLGDTSYNEQSFGPGTRLTVL.

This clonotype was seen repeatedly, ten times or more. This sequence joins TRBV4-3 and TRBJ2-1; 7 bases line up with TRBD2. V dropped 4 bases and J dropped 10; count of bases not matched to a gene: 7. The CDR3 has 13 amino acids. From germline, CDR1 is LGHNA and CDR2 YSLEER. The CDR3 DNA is TGCGCCAGCAGCCCGGCGTGGGGGGGAGAGCAGTTCTTC. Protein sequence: CASSPAWGGEQFF.

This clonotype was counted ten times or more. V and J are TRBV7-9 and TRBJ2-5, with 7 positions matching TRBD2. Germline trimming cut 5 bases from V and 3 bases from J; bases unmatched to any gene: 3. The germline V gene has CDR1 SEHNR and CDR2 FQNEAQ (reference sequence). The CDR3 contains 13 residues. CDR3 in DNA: TGTGCCAGCAGCCAAGGACTAGAAGAGACCCAGTACTTC. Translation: CASSQGLEETQYF.

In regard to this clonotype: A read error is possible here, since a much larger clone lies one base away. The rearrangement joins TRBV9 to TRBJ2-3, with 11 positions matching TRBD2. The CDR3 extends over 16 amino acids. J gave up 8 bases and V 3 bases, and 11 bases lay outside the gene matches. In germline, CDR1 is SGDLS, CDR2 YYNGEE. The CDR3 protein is CASSGLAGSAPGTQYF. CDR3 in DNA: TGTGCCAGCAGCGGACTAGCGGGGAGTGCTCCAGGTACGCAGTATTTT.

CDR3 sequence reads: CASSQLGQGDTGELFF. The CDR3 coding sequence is TGCGCCAGCAGCCAGCTGGGACAGGGGGACACCGGGGAGCTGTTTTTT. This chain links TRBV4-3 with TRBJ2-2, with 11 positions matching TRBD1. Germline V gene lookup returns CDR1 LGHNA and CDR2 YSLEER. V shed 3 bases, J shed 3 bases, and the junction held 3 bases outside the gene matches. The CDR3 is made up of 16 amino acids.

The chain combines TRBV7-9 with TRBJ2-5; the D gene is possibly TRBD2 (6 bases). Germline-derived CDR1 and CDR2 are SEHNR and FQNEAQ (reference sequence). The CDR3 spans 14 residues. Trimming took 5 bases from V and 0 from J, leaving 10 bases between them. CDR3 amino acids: CASSEGLYQETQYF. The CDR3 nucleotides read TGTGCCAGCAGCGAGGGACTTTACCAAGAGACCCAGTACTTC.

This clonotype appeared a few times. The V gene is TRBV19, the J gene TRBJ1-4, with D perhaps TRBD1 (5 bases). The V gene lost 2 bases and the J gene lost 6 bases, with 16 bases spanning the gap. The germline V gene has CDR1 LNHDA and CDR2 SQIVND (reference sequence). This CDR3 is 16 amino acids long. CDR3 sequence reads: CASSIQLGAVDEKLFF. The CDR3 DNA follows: TGTGCCAGTAGTATACAGCTCGGGGCGGTAGATGAAAAACTGTTTTTT. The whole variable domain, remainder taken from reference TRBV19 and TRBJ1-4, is DGGITQSPKYLFRKEGQNVTLSCEQNLNHDAMYWYRQDPGQGLRLIYYSQIVNDFQKGDIAEGYSVSREKKESFPLTVTSAQKNPTAFYLCASSIQLGAVDEKLFFGSGTQLSVL.

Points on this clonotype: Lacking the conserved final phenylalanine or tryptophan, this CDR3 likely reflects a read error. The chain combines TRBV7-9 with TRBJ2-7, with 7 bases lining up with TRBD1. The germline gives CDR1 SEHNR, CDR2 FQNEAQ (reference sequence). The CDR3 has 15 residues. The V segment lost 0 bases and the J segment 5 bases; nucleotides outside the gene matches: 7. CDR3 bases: TGTGCCAGCAGCTTAGCCGCCGACAGGGATGACGAGCAGTACCTC. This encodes CASSLAADRDDEQYL.

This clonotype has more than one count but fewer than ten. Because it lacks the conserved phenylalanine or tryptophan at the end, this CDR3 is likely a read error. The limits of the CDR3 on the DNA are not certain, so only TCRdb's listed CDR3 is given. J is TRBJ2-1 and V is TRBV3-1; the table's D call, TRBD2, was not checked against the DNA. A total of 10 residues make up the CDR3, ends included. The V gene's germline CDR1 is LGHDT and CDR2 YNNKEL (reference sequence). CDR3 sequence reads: CAIQSRDPPS.

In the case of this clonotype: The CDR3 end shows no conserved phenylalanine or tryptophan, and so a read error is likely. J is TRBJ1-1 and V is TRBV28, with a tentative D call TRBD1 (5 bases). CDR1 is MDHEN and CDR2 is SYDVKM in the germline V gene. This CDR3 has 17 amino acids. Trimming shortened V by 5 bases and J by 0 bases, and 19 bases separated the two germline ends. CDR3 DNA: TGTGCCAGCAGTATCCCCGGGGCAGGGCTAATGAACACTGAAGCTTTCTTA. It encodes CASSIPGAGLMNTEAFL.

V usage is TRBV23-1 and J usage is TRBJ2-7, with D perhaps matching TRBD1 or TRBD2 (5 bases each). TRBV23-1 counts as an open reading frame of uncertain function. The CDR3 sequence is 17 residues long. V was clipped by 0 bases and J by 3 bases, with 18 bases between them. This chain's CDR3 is CASSQSNRQGENYEQYF. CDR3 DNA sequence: TGCGCCAGCAGTCAATCGAATCGGCAGGGAGAAAACTACGAGCAGTACTTC.

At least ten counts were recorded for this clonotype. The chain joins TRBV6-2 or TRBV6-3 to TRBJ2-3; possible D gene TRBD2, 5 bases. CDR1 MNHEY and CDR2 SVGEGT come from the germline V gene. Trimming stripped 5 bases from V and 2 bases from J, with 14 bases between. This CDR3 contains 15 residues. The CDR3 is CASSQEDRYTDTQYF. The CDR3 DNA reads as TGTGCCAGCAGTCAGGAGGACCGATACACAGATACGCAGTATTTT.

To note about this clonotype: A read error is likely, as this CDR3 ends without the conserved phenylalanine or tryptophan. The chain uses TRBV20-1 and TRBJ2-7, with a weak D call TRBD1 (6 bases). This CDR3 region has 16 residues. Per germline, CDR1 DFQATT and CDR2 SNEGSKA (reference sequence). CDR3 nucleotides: TGCAATGCAAGAAGTATTTCCGGGACAAGCTCCTACGAGCAGTACTCC. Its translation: CNARSISGTSSYEQYS.

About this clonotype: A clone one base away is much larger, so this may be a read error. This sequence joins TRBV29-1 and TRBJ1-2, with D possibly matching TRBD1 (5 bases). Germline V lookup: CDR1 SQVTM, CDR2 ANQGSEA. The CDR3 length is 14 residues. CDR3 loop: CGVISQGTNYGYTF. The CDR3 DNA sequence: TGCGGCGTTATAAGTCAGGGAACTAACTATGGCTACACCTTC.

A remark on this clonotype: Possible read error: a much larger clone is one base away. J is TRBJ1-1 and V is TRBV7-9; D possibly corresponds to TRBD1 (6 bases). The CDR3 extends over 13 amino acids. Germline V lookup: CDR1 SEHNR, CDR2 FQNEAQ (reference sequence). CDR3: CASSLETGTEASF. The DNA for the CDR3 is TGTGCCAGCAGCTTAGAAACAGGGACCGAAGCTTCCTTT.

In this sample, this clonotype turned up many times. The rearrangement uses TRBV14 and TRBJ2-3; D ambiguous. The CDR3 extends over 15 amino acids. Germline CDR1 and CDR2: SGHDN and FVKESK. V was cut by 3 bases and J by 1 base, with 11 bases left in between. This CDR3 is CASSQNSVRTDTQYF. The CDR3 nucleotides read TGTGCCAGCAGCCAGAATAGTGTGCGCACAGATACGCAGTATTTT.

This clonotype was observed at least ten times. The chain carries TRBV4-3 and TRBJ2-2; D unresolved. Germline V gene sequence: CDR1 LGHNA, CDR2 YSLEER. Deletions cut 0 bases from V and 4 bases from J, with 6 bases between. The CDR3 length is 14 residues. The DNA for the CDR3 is TGCGCCAGCAGCCAAGATGACTCCACCGGGGAGCTGTTTTTT. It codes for CASSQDDSTGELFF.

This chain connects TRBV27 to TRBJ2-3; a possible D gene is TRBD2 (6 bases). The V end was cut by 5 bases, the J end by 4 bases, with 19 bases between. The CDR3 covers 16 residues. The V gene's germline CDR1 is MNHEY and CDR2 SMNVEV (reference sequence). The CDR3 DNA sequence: TGTGCCAGCAGTCCCGTCGGCAGAGGGGAGGCAGATACGCAGTATTTT. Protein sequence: CASSPVGRGEADTQYF.

CDR3 sequence reads: CASSLGGGHKPQETQYF. DNA for the CDR3: TGTGCCAGCAGCCTCGGAGGGGGACACAAACCTCAAGAGACCCAGTACTTC. This chain joins TRBV14 and TRBJ2-5; tentatively, D is TRBD1 or TRBD2 (6 bases each). Germline V CDR1 and CDR2: SGHDN, FVKESK. V was shortened by 4 bases and J by 2 bases, with 20 bases between the two germline ends. This CDR3 region has 17 residues.

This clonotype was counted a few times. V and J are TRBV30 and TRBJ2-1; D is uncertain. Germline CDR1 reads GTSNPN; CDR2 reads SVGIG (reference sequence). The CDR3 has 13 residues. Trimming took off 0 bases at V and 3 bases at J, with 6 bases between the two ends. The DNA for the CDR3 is TGTGCCTGGAGTGTAAACCGCTACAATGAGCAGTTCTTC. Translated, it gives CAWSVNRYNEQFF.

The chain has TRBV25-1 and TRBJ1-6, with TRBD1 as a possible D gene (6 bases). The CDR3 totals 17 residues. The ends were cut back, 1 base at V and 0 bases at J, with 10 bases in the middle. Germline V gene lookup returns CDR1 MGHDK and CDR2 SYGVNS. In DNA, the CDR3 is TGTGCCAGCAGTGAATCCGAGGGGGTCTCCTATAATTCACCCCTCCACTTT. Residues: CASSESEGVSYNSPLHF.

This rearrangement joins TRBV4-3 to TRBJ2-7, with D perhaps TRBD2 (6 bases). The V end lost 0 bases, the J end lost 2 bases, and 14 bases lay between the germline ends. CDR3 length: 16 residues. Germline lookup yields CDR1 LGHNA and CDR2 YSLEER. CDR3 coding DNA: TGCGCCAGCAGCCAAGACTGGCGGGGCTTAACCTACGAGCAGTACTTC. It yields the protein CASSQDWRGLTYEQYF.